These 24 T cell receptor beta chains came from one sample sequenced in a study of blood T cell repertoires in COVID-19. Generated by immunoSEQ multiplex PCR, the TCRdb table keeps only in-frame clones and is missing some. The sample gives 70,000 to 75,000 clones, roughly nine tenths of which show up once; about 8.9% is in the top ten. The sequenced sample was peripheral blood. All receptors come from a human donor in a cohort sampled during active COVID-19.

This chain connects TRBV3-1 (or the pseudogene TRBV3-2) to TRBJ2-5; D is unresolved. The germline V and J ends were trimmed by 3 bases and 4 bases, with 24 bases remaining between them. Germline CDR1 LGHDT, CDR2 YNNKEL (reference sequence). The CDR3 is 18 amino acids. CDR3 sequence: CASSQERLGCERGETQYF. The CDR3 DNA follows: TGTGCCAGCAGCCAGGAGCGACTTGGTTGCGAGAGAGGAGAGACCCAGTACTTC.

This CDR3 is CASPGGTRIGSCGTDTQYF. CDR3 DNA sequence: TGTGCCAGCCCGGGAGGGACTAGAATAGGAAGCTGTGGCACAGATACGCAGTATTTT. The chain uses TRBV2 and TRBJ2-3; 8 bases map to TRBD2. This CDR3 has 19 residues. CDR1 and CDR2 (germline): SNHLY, FYNNEI. Trimming cost V 8 bases and J 1 base; bases outside gene matches: 20.

V is TRBV6-1 and J is TRBJ2-7; 7 bases align to TRBD2. The germline V gene encodes CDR1 MNHNS and CDR2 SASEGT. Trimming cost V 3 bases and J 5 bases; bases outside gene matches: 7. This CDR3 has 14 residues. The CDR3 spells CASSDGGSFDEQYF. The CDR3 DNA reads TGTGCCAGCAGTGATGGCGGGAGCTTCGACGAGCAGTACTTC.

The V and J genes are TRBV4-3 and TRBJ1-6, with D perhaps TRBD1 (5 bases). Trimming removed 0 bases at V and 8 bases at J, with 14 bases between. CDR3 length: 16 residues. CDR1 LGHNA and CDR2 YSLEER come from the germline V gene. The CDR3 spells CASSQDWDLAYSPLHF. The CDR3 DNA reads TGCGCCAGCAGCCAAGATTGGGACTTGGCGTATTCACCCCTCCACTTT.

CDR3 nucleotide sequence: TGTGCCAGCAGTGAACTCAGGGGAGATACGCAGTATTTT. It translates to CASSELRGDTQYF. The chain links TRBV6-1 to TRBJ2-3; D might be TRBD1 (6 bases). The CDR3 runs 13 residues. V was cut by 2 bases and J by 5 bases, with 8 bases left in between. CDR1 and CDR2 (germline): MNHNS, SASEGT.

The chain recombines TRBV7-8 with TRBJ2-7; 11 bases agree with TRBD2. From germline, CDR1 is SGHVS and CDR2 FQNEAQ. V shed 5 bases and J 2 bases; nucleotides not matched to a gene: 8. The CDR3 length is 16 residues. The CDR3 nucleotides are TGTGCCAGCAGCGCCGGGACTAGCGGTACCCCCTACGAGCAGTACTTC. It yields the protein CASSAGTSGTPYEQYF.

The rearrangement links TRBV7-2 to TRBJ1-2; D is undetermined. V shed 2 bases and J shed 2 bases, with 12 bases lying between them. The germline V gene encodes CDR1 SGHTA and CDR2 FQGNSA. This CDR3 contains 15 residues. The CDR3 DNA reads as TGTGCCAGCAGCTTAAGGAACTACCGGAACTATGGCTACACCTTC. It yields the protein CASSLRNYRNYGYTF.

The genes are TRBV7-3 and TRBJ2-3; the match to TRBD1 covers 12 bases. After removal of 4 bases from V and 4 bases from J, the junction contained 9 bases not matched to a gene. Germline values: CDR1 SGHTA, CDR2 FQGTGA. The CDR3 runs 17 residues. As DNA, the CDR3 is TGTGCCAGCAGCTCACCGGGACAGGGGGCGCAGGCAGATACGCAGTATTTT. This codes for CASSSPGQGAQADTQYF.

The rearrangement uses TRBV28 and TRBJ2-7; D unresolved. Trimming took off 7 bases at V and 2 bases at J, with 6 bases between the two ends. The CDR3 spans 11 residues. Germline CDR1 is MDHEN and CDR2 is SYDVKM. The CDR3 here is CASTSTYEQYF. As DNA, the CDR3 is TGTGCCAGCACCTCTACCTACGAGCAGTACTTC.

Points on this clone: Other DNA sequences in this sample translate to the same CDR3. The rearrangement uses TRBV24-1 and TRBJ2-2; 11 bases agree with TRBD2. J lost 3 bases, V lost 4 bases, and 6 bases had no gene match. This CDR3 comprises 17 residues. CDR1 is KGHDR, CDR2 SFDVKD, per germline. CDR3 sequence: CATSDPTSGRYTGELFF. The CDR3 DNA follows: TGTGCCACCAGTGACCCAACTAGCGGGAGATACACCGGGGAGCTGTTTTTT.

Here the CDR3 reads CASIGDRDLRDQETQYF. CDR3 DNA: TGTGCCAGCATCGGGGACAGGGATTTACGGGACCAAGAGACCCAGTACTTC. This rearrangement joins TRBV2 to TRBJ2-5, with 9 bases identical to TRBD1. V gave up 7 bases and J gave up 0 bases; unmatched junction bases: 12. CDR3 length: 17 amino acids. Per germline, CDR1 SNHLY and CDR2 FYNNEI.

V and J are TRBV5-1 and TRBJ2-7; 10 positions match TRBD1. CDR3 length equals 20 residues. V was clipped by 4 bases and J by 6 bases; unmatched bases: 25. Germline CDR1 SGHRS, CDR2 YFSETQ. The DNA of the CDR3 is TGCGCCAGCAGCCTTGACCCATCGCACTCCCTCCGGGACAGGGGAGGCGAGCAGTACTTC. The encoded protein is CASSLDPSHSLRDRGGEQYF.

The rearrangement links TRBV6-5 to TRBJ1-5, with D hard to call. This CDR3 spans 13 amino acids. V was shortened by 6 bases and J by 1 base, with 7 bases between the two germline ends. CDR1 is MNHEY and CDR2 is SVGAGI in the germline V gene. CDR3 residues: CASRYQSNQPQHF. The DNA of the CDR3 is TGTGCCAGCAGGTATCAGAGCAATCAGCCCCAGCATTTT.

In this sample, this clone turned up a few times. The rearrangement joins TRBV24-1 to TRBJ2-2; D is possibly TRBD2 (5 bases). Germline lookup yields CDR1 KGHDR and CDR2 SFDVKD. The CDR3 has 15 amino acids. The V end lost 5 bases, the J end lost 4 bases, and 13 bases lay between the germline ends. The CDR3 bases are TGTGCCACCAGTGCTCCCGGGGTGGGCACCGGGGAGCTGTTTTTT. Its protein is CATSAPGVGTGELFF.

The chain recombines TRBV5-4 with TRBJ2-7, with TRBD2 identical over 7 bases. This CDR3 has 13 amino acids. Trimming at V came to 4 bases and at J to 3 bases, leaving 4 bases not matched to a gene. Germline V gene sequence: CDR1 SGHNT, CDR2 YYREEE (reference sequence). CDR3 amino acids: CASSTGLDYEQYF. CDR3 nucleotides: TGTGCCAGCAGCACCGGACTAGACTACGAGCAGTACTTC.

The chain links TRBV6-5 to TRBJ2-7; TRBD1 agrees at 8 bases. Germline CDR1 and CDR2: MNHEY and SVGAGI. J gave up 4 bases and V 6 bases, and 5 bases lay outside the gene matches. This CDR3 region has 13 residues. CDR3 residues: CASRDRVPYEQYF. CDR3 coding DNA: TGTGCCAGCAGGGACAGGGTTCCTTACGAGCAGTACTTC.

The chain joins TRBV5-1 to TRBJ1-1; weak D call: TRBD1 (6 bases). Germline V gene lookup returns CDR1 SGHRS and CDR2 YFSETQ. This CDR3 has 14 amino acids. The V end lost 4 bases, the J end lost 3 bases, and 13 bases lay between the germline ends. The CDR3 nucleotides read TGCGCCAGCAGCCAACGTCAGGGGTACACTGAAGCTTTCTTT. Its translation: CASSQRQGYTEAFF.

In this sample, this clone turned up once. V usage is TRBV19 and J usage is TRBJ2-1, with 7 bases fitting TRBD2. The CDR3 has 16 residues. Germline CDR1 reads LNHDA; CDR2 reads SQIVND (reference sequence). V lost 3 bases to trimming and J lost 2 bases; unmatched junction nucleotides: 7. CDR3 amino acids: CASSISRLAPYNEQFF. The CDR3 DNA reads TGTGCCAGTAGTATCTCTCGACTAGCCCCCTACAATGAGCAGTTCTTC.

This chain connects TRBV21-1 to TRBJ1-6. TRBV21-1 is deemed a pseudogene. CDR3 length: 15 amino acids. The CDR3 DNA reads TGTGCCAGCAGCAAAGGAGGAGAAGGTAATTCACCCCTCCACTTT. Translating gives CASSKGGEGNSPLHF.

V usage is TRBV18 and J usage is TRBJ1-4, with D tentatively TRBD1 (5 bases). Per the germline V gene, CDR1 is KGHSH and CDR2 is LQKENI. The CDR3 spans 15 residues. The germline V and J ends were trimmed by 0 bases and 11 bases, with 16 bases remaining between them. This chain's CDR3 is CASSPPSGGRGKLFF. CDR3 nucleotide sequence: TGTGCCAGCTCACCACCGTCGGGAGGCCGGGGGAAACTGTTTTTT.

The V call is TRBV7-2, the J call TRBJ2-7, with D tentatively TRBD2 (5 bases). From germline, CDR1 is SGHTA and CDR2 FQGNSA. The CDR3 loop spans 13 amino acids. The germline V and J ends were trimmed by 5 bases and 5 bases, with 13 bases remaining between them. The CDR3 protein is CASSRALGDEQYF. CDR3 DNA: TGTGCCAGCAGCCGGGCCTTGGGAGACGAGCAGTACTTC.

This chain uses TRBV3-1 (or the pseudogene TRBV3-2) with TRBJ2-4; 7 bases align to TRBD2. The CDR3 contains 17 residues. Trimming at V came to 7 bases and at J to 0 bases, leaving 12 bases not matched to a gene. Germline CDR1 LGHDT, CDR2 YNNKEL (reference sequence). CDR3 amino acids: CASTPRVVAGAKNIQYF. CDR3 DNA sequence: TGTGCCAGCACCCCCCGGGTGGTAGCGGGAGCCAAAAACATTCAGTACTTC.

The genes are TRBV6-5 and TRBJ2-7, with D possibly being TRBD2 (6 bases). The CDR3 sequence is 13 residues long. The V gene's germline CDR1 is MNHEY and CDR2 SVGAGI. V lost 7 bases and J 4 bases, leaving 14 bases between the germline ends. CDR3 protein: CASKMGLTYEQYF. CDR3 bases: TGTGCCAGCAAAATGGGACTGACTTACGAGCAGTACTTC.

The chain uses TRBV5-4 and TRBJ2-7; TRBD2 matches at 9 bases. Per germline, CDR1 SGHNT and CDR2 YYREEE (reference sequence). This CDR3 region has 15 residues. The ends lost 0 bases at V and 7 bases at J; junction bases unmatched: 8. The CDR3 is CASSLAGLAGEEQYF. The CDR3 nucleotides read TGTGCCAGCAGCTTGGCGGGGTTAGCGGGAGAGGAGCAGTACTTC.